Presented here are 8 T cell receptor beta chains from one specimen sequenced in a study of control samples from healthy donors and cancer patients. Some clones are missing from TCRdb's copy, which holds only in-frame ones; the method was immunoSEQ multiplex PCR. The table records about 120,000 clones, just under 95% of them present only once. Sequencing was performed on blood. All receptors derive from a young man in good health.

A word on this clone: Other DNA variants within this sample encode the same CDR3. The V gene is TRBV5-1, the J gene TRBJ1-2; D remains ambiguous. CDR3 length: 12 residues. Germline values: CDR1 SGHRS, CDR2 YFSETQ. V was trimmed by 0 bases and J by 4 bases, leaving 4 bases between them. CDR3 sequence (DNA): TGCGCCAGCAGCTTGGGGCTCTATGGCTACACCTTC. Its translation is CASSLGLYGYTF.

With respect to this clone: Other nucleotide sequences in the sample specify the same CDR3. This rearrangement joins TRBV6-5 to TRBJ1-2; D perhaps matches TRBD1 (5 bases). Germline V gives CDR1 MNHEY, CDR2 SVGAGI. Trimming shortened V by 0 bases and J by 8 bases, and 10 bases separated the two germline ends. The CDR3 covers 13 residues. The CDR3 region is CASSYSQGIGYTF. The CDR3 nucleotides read TGTGCCAGCAGTTACTCGCAGGGCATAGGCTACACCTTC.

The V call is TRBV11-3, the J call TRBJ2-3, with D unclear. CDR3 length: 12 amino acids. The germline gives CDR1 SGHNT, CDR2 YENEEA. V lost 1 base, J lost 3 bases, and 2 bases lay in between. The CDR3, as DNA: TGTGCCAGCAGCTTAGCGACAGATACGCAGTATTTT. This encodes CASSLATDTQYF. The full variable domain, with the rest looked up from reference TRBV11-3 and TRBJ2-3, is EAGVVQSPRYKIIEKKQPVAFWCNPISGHNTLYWYLQNLGQGPELLIRYENEEAVDDSQLPKDRFSAERLKGVDSTLKIQPAELGDSAVYLCASSLATDTQYFGPGTRLTVL.

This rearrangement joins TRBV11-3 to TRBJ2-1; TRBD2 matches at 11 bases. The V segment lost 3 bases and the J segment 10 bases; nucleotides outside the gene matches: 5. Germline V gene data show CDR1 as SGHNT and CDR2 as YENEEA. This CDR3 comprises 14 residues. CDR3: CASSFSGGAYEQFF. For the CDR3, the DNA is TGTGCCAGCAGCTTTAGCGGGGGGGCTTACGAGCAGTTCTTC.

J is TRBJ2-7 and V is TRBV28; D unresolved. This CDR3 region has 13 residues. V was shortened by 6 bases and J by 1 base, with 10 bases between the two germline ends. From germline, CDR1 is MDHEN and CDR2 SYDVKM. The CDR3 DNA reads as TGTGCCAGCAGGGTTGGGATATCCTACGAGCAGTACTTC. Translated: CASRVGISYEQYF.

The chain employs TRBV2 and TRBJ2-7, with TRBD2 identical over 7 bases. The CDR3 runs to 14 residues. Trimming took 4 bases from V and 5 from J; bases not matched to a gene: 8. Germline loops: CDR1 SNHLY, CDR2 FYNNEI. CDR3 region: CASSGGGGGNEQYF. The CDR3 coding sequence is TGTGCCAGCAGTGGAGGCGGGGGAGGAAACGAGCAGTACTTC. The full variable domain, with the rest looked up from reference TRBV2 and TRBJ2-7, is EPEVTQTPSHQVTQMGQEVILRCVPISNHLYFYWYRQILGQKVEFLVSFYNNEISEKSEIFDDQFSVERPDGSNFTLKIRSTKLEDSAMYFCASSGGGGGNEQYFGPGTRLTVT.

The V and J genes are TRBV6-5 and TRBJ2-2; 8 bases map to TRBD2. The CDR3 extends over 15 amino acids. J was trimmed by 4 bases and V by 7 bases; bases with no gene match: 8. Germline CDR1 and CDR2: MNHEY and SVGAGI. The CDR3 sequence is CASKRGIGGTGELFF. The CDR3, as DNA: TGTGCCAGCAAGCGGGGGATCGGGGGCACCGGGGAGCTGTTTTTT.

Here the CDR3 reads CASSPRDPTNEKLFF. The CDR3 DNA reads TGTGCCAGCAGCCCCAGGGATCCAACTAATGAAAAACTGTTTTTT. This chain links TRBV27 with TRBJ1-4; D might be TRBD1 (5 bases). The CDR3 spans 15 residues. Trimming stripped 6 bases from V and 0 bases from J, with 11 bases between. Germline loops: CDR1 MNHEY, CDR2 SMNVEV (reference sequence).